This entry lists 15 T cell receptor beta chains sequenced from one sample in a study of T cell responses to AZD1222 COVID-19 vaccine. Some clones are missing from TCRdb's copy, which holds only in-frame ones; the method was immunoSEQ multiplex PCR. The sample has roughly 150,000 clones; roughly 90% are singletons. Sequencing used peripheral blood, obtained on day 0 of AZD1222 vaccination. The receptors derive from an adult in good health.

The chain joins TRBV25-1 to TRBJ2-7; D possibly uses TRBD1 or TRBD2 (5 bases each). The CDR3 consists of 12 residues. V gave up 8 bases and J gave up 5 bases, with 13 bases separating them. Germline CDR1 is MGHDK and CDR2 is SYGVNS. The CDR3 coding sequence is TGTGCCAGCGGGAGAGGGGAAGACGAGCAGTACTTC. This codes for CASGRGEDEQYF.

The chain couples TRBV6-5 to TRBJ1-4; 9 nucleotides line up with TRBD1. J gave up 7 bases and V 8 bases, and 8 bases lay outside the gene matches. From germline, CDR1 is MNHEY and CDR2 SVGAGI. The CDR3 covers 14 residues. This CDR3 is CASLRDRAGEKLFF. Written as DNA, the CDR3 is TGTGCCAGCCTCCGGGACAGGGCGGGTGAAAAACTGTTTTTT.

The chain combines TRBV7-9 with TRBJ1-1; D may be TRBD1 (6 bases). In germline, CDR1 is SEHNR, CDR2 FQNEAQ (reference sequence). V lost 6 bases and J lost 4, with 18 bases in between. This CDR3 spans 15 amino acids. The CDR3 DNA reads as TGTGCCAGCAGGTCTTCTTTTCAGGGGATCACTGAAGCTTTCTTT. This encodes CASRSSFQGITEAFF. Based on the CDR3 plus reference TRBV7-9 and TRBJ1-1, the full variable domain is DTGVSQNPRHKITKRGQNVTFRCDPISEHNRLYWYRQTLGQGPEFLTYFQNEAQLEKSRLLSDRFSAERPKGSFSTLEIQRTEQGDSAMYLCASRSSFQGITEAFFGQGTRLTVV.

This sequence joins TRBV13 and TRBJ1-5, with D unresolved. Per the germline V gene, CDR1 is PRHDT and CDR2 is FYEKMQ (reference sequence). This CDR3 spans 14 amino acids. V was clipped by 0 bases and J by 2 bases, with 5 bases between them. Here the CDR3 reads CASSLGTGNQPQHF. The CDR3 DNA reads as TGTGCCAGCAGCTTAGGGACGGGCAATCAGCCCCAGCATTTT.

V is TRBV5-1 and J is TRBJ1-4; the match to TRBD1 covers 7 bases. The junction had 5 bases not matched to a gene; V was cut back by 3 bases and J by 6 bases. Germline CDR1 is SGHRS and CDR2 is YFSETQ. This CDR3 is built from 14 residues. The CDR3 is CASSSDRTYEKLFF. CDR3 coding DNA: TGCGCCAGCAGCTCGGACAGGACTTATGAAAAACTGTTTTTT.

The chain recombines TRBV7-9 with TRBJ2-2; 7 nucleotides match TRBD1. The V gene end was trimmed by 5 bases and the J gene end by 5 bases; junction bases not matched to a gene: 8. The CDR3 contains 15 residues. Looked up from germline, CDR1 is SEHNR and CDR2 is FQNEAQ (reference sequence). CDR3 in amino acids: CASSGRQGLTGELFF. As DNA, the CDR3 is TGTGCCAGCAGCGGGAGACAGGGATTGACCGGGGAGCTGTTTTTT.

V usage is TRBV10-3 and J usage is TRBJ1-1, with D possibly matching TRBD1 (6 bases). The ends were cut back, 6 bases at V and 8 bases at J, with 13 bases in the middle. CDR1 is ENHRY, CDR2 SYGVKD, per germline. The CDR3 is 12 amino acids. In DNA form, the CDR3 reads TGTGCCATCAGCTCCTACAGGGCCGAAGCTTTCTTT. Translated, it gives CAISSYRAEAFF.

The chain combines TRBV10-3 with TRBJ2-1, with a possible D match to TRBD1 (5 bases). The CDR3 runs 14 residues. Per the germline V gene, CDR1 is ENHRY and CDR2 is SYGVKD. V was cut by 3 bases and J by 8 bases, with 14 bases left in between. CDR3 sequence: CAISDPAQGYEQFF. The CDR3 coding sequence is TGTGCCATCAGTGACCCAGCCCAGGGATATGAGCAGTTCTTC.

This clone has only one observation. The chain has TRBV27 and TRBJ1-1; 7 bases map to TRBD1. This CDR3 comprises 13 residues. V trimming: 3 bases; J trimming: 4 bases; junction bases outside the gene matches: 2. Per the germline V gene, CDR1 is MNHEY and CDR2 is SMNVEV (reference sequence). The CDR3 is CASSFRGGTEAFF. CDR3 bases: TGTGCCAGCAGTTTCAGGGGGGGCACTGAAGCTTTCTTT.

The chain couples TRBV5-1 to TRBJ1-3; D is unresolved. CDR3 length: 14 residues. The V end was cut by 0 bases, the J end by 0 bases, with 4 bases between. Germline-derived CDR1 and CDR2 are SGHRS and YFSETQ. CDR3 amino acids: CASSLDYSGNTIYF. In DNA form, the CDR3 reads TGCGCCAGCAGCTTGGACTACTCTGGAAACACCATATATTTT.

Comment on this clone: Other DNA sequences in the same sample also yield this CDR3. This chain links TRBV30 with TRBJ1-2; D gene unclear. Germline values: CDR1 GTSNPN, CDR2 SVGIG (reference sequence). With 0 bases removed from V and 2 bases from J, the gap between germline ends came to 4 bases. The length of the CDR3 is 12 residues. As DNA, the CDR3 is TGTGCCTGGAGTGTAGAGAACTATGGCTACACCTTC. As protein: CAWSVENYGYTF.

This clone showed up just once. The chain has TRBV14 and TRBJ2-5; TRBD1 might be the D (5 bases). This CDR3 has 15 amino acids. CDR1 is SGHDN, CDR2 FVKESK, per germline. V dropped 1 base and J dropped 4 bases, with 13 bases sitting between them. CDR3 sequence (DNA): TGTGCCAGCAGCCAAGCCGTGGGGCGAGGAGAGACCCAGTACTTC. Protein sequence: CASSQAVGRGETQYF. Supplemented by reference TRBV14 and TRBJ2-5, the full variable domain reads EAGVTQFPSHSVIEKGQTVTLRCDPISGHDNLYWYRRVMGKEIKFLLHFVKESKQDESGMPNNRFLAERTGGTYSTLKVQPAELEDSGVYFCASSQAVGRGETQYFGPGTRLLVL.

J is TRBJ2-1 and V is TRBV7-9; possible D gene TRBD2, 5 bases. V lost 2 bases and J 8 bases, leaving 7 bases between the germline ends. This CDR3 spans 12 amino acids. Germline V CDR1 and CDR2: SEHNR, FQNEAQ (reference sequence). The CDR3 DNA is TGTGCCAGCAGCTTAATAGCGTATGAGCAGTTCTTC. The encoded protein is CASSLIAYEQFF.

The J gene is TRBJ2-7, the V gene TRBV4-3; D might be TRBD1 (5 bases). In germline, CDR1 is LGHNA, CDR2 YSLEER. Trimming cost V 4 bases and J 3 bases, with 13 bases left between them. The CDR3 runs to 14 residues. The CDR3 here is CASSLGRQFYEQYF. The DNA of the CDR3 is TGCGCCAGCAGCCTGGGGCGTCAGTTCTACGAGCAGTACTTC.

The rearrangement links TRBV5-1 to TRBJ1-2, with a possible D match to TRBD1 (6 bases). V was shortened by 6 bases and J by 3 bases, with 12 bases between the two germline ends. Germline V CDR1 and CDR2: SGHRS, YFSETQ. The CDR3 length is 13 residues. The chain's CDR3 is CASKEGGDYGYTF. Written as DNA, the CDR3 is TGCGCCAGCAAGGAGGGGGGAGACTATGGCTACACCTTC.